This section outlines one T cell receptor beta chain sequence together with its context. These data belong to a study of blood T cell repertoires in COVID-19. The CDR3 spans 14 residues. Germline V gives CDR1 ENHRY, CDR2 SYGVKD. With 10 bases clipped from V and 9 bases from J, the junction kept 11 bases outside the gene matches. Patients of the Seattle cohort, enrolled during active infection, were followed longitudinally. The table came from immunoSEQ multiplex PCR; TCRdb's copy has only in-frame clones and leaves some out. The profile shows 540,000 or so clones, about 89% of them singletons. The origin of this receptor is a woman aged 45-65 years with COVID-19, enrolled during active disease. This chain connects TRBV10-3 to TRBJ2-1, with 11 positions matching TRBD1. The sequenced material came from peripheral blood. CDR3 nucleotides: TGTGCCACAACACCGGGACAGGGGGATGTTGAGCAGTTCTTC. The encoded protein is CATTPGQGDVEQFF.